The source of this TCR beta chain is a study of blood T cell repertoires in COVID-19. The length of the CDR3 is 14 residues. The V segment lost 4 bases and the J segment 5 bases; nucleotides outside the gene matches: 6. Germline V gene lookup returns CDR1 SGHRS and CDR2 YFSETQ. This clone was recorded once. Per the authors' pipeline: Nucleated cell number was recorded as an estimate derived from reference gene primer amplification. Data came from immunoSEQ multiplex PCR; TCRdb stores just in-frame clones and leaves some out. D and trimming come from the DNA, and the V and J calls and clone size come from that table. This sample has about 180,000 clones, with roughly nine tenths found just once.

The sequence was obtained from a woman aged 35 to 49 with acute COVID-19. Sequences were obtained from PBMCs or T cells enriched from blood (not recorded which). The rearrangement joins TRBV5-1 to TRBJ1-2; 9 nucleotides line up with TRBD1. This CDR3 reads CASSPGGTGYGYTF. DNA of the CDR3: TGCGCCAGCAGCCCGGGGGGGACAGGGTATGGCTACACCTTC.